This entry is about one TCR beta chain. This record belongs to a study of T cell responses to AZD1222 COVID-19 vaccine. The protocol was immunoSEQ multiplex PCR, while the TCRdb copy is restricted to in-frame clones and leaves out a portion. This sample has about 110,000 clones, with 88% found just once. V lost 1 base and J 0 bases, leaving 13 bases between the germline ends. This CDR3 has 16 residues. Germline V gene data show CDR1 as SGHRS and CDR2 as YFSETQ. Sequencing used peripheral blood, obtained on day 0 of AZD1222 vaccination. V usage is TRBV5-1 and J usage is TRBJ1-2, with D possibly being TRBD1 (5 bases). The TCR was taken from an adult in good health. DNA for the CDR3: TGCGCCAGCAGCTTGACCACCGGGGGAGCTAACTATGGCTACACCTTC. Encoded protein: CASSLTTGGANYGYTF.